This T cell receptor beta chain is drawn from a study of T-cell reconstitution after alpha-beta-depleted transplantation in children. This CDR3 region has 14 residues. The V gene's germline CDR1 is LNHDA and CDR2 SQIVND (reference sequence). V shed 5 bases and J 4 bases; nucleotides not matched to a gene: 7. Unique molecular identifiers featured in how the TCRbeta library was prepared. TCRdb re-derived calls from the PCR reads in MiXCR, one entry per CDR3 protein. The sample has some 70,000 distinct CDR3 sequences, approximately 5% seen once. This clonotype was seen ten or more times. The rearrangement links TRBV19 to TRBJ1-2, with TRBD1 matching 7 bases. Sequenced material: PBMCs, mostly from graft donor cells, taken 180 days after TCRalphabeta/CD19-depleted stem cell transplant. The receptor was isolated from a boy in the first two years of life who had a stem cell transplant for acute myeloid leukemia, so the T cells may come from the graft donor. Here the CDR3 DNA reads TGTGCCAGTAGTTCGGGGGGACAGAGCTATGGCTACACCTTC. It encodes CASSSGGQSYGYTF.